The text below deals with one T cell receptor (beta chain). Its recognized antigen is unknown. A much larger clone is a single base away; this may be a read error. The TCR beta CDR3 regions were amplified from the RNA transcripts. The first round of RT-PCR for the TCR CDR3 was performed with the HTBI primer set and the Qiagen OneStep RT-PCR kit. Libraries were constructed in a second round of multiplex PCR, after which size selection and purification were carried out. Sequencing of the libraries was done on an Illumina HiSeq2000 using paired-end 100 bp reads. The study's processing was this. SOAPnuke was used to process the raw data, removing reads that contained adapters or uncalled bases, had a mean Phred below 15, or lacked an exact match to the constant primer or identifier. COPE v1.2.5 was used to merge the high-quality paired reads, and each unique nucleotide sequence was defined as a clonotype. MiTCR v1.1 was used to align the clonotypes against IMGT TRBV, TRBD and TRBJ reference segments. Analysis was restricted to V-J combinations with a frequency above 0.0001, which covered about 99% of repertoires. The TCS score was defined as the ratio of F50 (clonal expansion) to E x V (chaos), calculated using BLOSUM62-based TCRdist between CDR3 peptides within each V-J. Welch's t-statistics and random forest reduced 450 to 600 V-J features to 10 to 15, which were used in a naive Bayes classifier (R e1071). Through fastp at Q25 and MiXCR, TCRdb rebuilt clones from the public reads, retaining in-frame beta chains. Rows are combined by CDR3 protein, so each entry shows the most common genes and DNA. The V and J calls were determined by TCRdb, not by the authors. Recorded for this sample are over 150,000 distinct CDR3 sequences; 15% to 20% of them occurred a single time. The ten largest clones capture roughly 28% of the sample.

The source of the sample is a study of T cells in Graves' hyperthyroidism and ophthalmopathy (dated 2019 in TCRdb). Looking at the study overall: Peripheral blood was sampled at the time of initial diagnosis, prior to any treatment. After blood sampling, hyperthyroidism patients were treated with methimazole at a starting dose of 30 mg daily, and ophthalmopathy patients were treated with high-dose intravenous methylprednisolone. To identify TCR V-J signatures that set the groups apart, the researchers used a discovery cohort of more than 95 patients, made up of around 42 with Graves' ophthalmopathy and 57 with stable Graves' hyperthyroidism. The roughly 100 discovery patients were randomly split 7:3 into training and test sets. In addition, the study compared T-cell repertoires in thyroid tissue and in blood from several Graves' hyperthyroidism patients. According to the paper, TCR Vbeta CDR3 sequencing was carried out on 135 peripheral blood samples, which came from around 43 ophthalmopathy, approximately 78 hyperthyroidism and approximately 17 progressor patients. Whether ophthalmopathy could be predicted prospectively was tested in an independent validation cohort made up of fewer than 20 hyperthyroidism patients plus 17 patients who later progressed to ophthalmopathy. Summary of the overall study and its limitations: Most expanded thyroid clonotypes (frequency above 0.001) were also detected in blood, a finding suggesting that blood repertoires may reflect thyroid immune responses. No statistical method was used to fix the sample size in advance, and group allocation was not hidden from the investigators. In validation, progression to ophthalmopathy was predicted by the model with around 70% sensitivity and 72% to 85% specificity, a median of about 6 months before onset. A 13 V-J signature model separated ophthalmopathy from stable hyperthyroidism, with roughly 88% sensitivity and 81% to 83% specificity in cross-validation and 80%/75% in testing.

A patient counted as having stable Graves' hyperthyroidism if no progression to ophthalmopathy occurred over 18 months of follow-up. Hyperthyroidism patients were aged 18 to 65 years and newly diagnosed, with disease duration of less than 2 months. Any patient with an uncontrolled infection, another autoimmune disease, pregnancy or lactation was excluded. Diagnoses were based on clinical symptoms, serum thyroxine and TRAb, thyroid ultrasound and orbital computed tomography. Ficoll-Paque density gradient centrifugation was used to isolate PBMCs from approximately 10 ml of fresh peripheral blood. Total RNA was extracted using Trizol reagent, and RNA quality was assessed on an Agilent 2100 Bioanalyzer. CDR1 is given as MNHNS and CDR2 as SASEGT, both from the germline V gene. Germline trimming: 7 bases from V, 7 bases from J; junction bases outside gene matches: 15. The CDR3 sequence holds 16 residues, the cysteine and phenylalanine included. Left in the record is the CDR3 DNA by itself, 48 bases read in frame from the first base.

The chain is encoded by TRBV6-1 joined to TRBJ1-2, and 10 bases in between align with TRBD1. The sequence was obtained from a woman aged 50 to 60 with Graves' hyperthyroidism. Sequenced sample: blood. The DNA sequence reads TGTGCCAGCACCCGGATCGGGACAGGGGAGAATAGTGGCTACACCTTC. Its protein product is CASTRIGTGENSGYTF.